In its sample, the clone carrying this TCR beta chain was seen once. Its antigen is currently unknown. The data originate from a study of radiotherapy plus CTLA-4 blockade in lung cancer. Sequencing used immunoSEQ multiplex PCR; TCRdb keeps in-frame clones, though not all of them. The sample includes about 85,000 clones, roughly 86% of them seen just once. Notes on the study in general: Early blood T cell clone dynamics reportedly forecast response best, with interferon-beta. TCR clones originating in tumors grew in number in blood after radiotherapy plus ipilimumab.

The germline V gene has CDR1 MGHRA and CDR2 YSYEKL. The V gene lost 4 bases and the J gene lost 3 bases, with 18 bases spanning the gap. This CDR3 has 16 amino acids. V is TRBV4-1 and J is TRBJ1-2; maybe TRBD1 (6 bases). The input for sequencing was peripheral blood, taken from a patient treated with radiotherapy plus ipilimumab. The receptor was isolated from a human donor with non-small cell lung cancer who had a partial response to radiotherapy plus ipilimumab. CDR3 in DNA: TGCGCCAGCAGCCTCGGAGGGGGGGCACAGGACTATGGCTACACCTTC. It encodes CASSLGGGAQDYGYTF.